These T cell receptor beta chains were read from a single sample in a study of PD-L1 blockade in urothelial cancer. Only in-frame clones appear in the TCRdb table, and some are missing; sequencing was by immunoSEQ multiplex PCR. The table lists 70,000 to 80,000 clones, roughly 80% of them singletons, with about 7.4% in the top ten. The specimen comprised PBMCs, sampled around atezolizumab (anti-PD-L1) treatment. The receptors here all came from a man aged 35-49 years with urothelial cancer. Each CDR3 is given with its conserved first and last residue. Each record gives: clone size, D gene, CDR3 length, J gene, V gene, CDR3 DNA, CDR3 protein. A D gene is named only where the DNA matches it firmly. Not every row has a clone size; where given, it reads once, few, many or a size class.

>.|.|15|TRBJ2-3|TRBV11-2
TGTGCCAGCCGGGGTTTACGACGCCCCACAGATACGCAGTATTTT
CASRGLRRPTDTQYF
>.|.|14|TRBJ1-4|TRBV6-5
TGTGCCACCGCCGCCAGGGGAACTAATGAAAAACTGTTTTTT
CATAARGTNEKLFF
>.|.|12|TRBJ2-7|TRBV28
TGTGCCAGCAGGTCAGGGGTCCACGAGCAGTACTTC
CASRSGVHEQYF
>few|TRBD1|14|TRBJ2-1|TRBV29-1
TGCAGCGTTCGGGGACAGGGGGCATCCGATGAGCAGTTCTTC
CSVRGQGASDEQFF
>.|TRBD1|15|TRBJ2-7|TRBV4-1
TGCGCCAGCAGCCAAGCCCCCGGGACAGGGTTCCGCGAGTACTTC
CASSQAPGTGFREYF
>.|TRBD2|13|TRBJ2-7|TRBV5-1
TGCGCCAGCAGCTGGGCGGGGGCCTACGAGCAGTACTTC
CASSWAGAYEQYF
>.|TRBD1|20|TRBJ2-1|TRBV15
TGTGCCACCAGCAGAGATGGCTTTATTGGACAGGGGAAAGAGTACAATGAGCAGTTCTTC
CATSRDGFIGQGKEYNEQFF
>.|.|11|TRBJ2-3|TRBV20-1
TGCAGTGTTGGGCCCACAGATACGCAGTATTTT
CSVGPTDTQYF
>few|.|13|TRBJ2-3|TRBV6-1
TGTGCCAGCAGGCGGGCGTACACAGATACGCAGTATTTT
CASRRAYTDTQYF
>once|TRBD2|15|TRBJ2-1|TRBV27
TGTGCCAGCAGTTTAGGGCAGGGACTAAACAATGAGCAGTTCTTC
CASSLGQGLNNEQFF
>.|TRBD2|15|TRBJ2-1|TRBV6-6
TGTGCCAGCAGTTTTGGGCGGGAGTCCCACAATGAGCAGTTCTTC
CASSFGRESHNEQFF
>.|TRBD2|15|TRBJ2-7|TRBV7-9
TGTGCCAGCAGCTTACGTAGCGGGAGGGCTAGCGAGCAGTACTTC
CASSLRSGRASEQYF
>.|.|14|TRBJ1-2|TRBV6-4
TGTGCCAGCAGGAACAGTAATAGAGGGTATGGCTACACCTTC
CASRNSNRGYGYTF
>.|TRBD2|13|TRBJ2-7|TRBV28
TGTGCCAGCAGTGGGACTATTATATACGAGCAGTACTTC
CASSGTIIYEQYF
>.|.|14|TRBJ2-1|TRBV29-1
TGCAGCGTTGAGGCGGGAAGGCTCTACAATGAGCAGTTCTTC
CSVEAGRLYNEQFF
>.|.|14|TRBJ2-1|TRBV4-1
TGCGCCAGCAGCCTCCCGGGGACCTACAATGAGCAGTTCTTC
CASSLPGTYNEQFF
>.|TRBD2|16|TRBJ2-3|TRBV7-2
TGTGCCAGCAGCTCCCATAGCGGGGTCCGCGGAGATACGCAGTATTTT
CASSSHSGVRGDTQYF
>once|.|15|TRBJ1-2|TRBV14
TGTGCCAGCAGCCAAGTAGGGGTCTTTAACTATGGCTACACCTTC
CASSQVGVFNYGYTF
>once|.|14|TRBJ2-7|TRBV7-9
TGTGCCAGCAGCTCCCCGGGACAATCGTACGAGCAGTACTTC
CASSSPGQSYEQYF
>few|TRBD1|15|TRBJ1-4|TRBV5-6
TGTGCCAGCAGCATCGCTGACAGGGGAGATGAAAAACTGTTTTTT
CASSIADRGDEKLFF
>.|.|13|TRBJ1-2|TRBV5-6
TGTGCCAGCAGCTATGACAGGAAGGATGGCTACACCTTC
CASSYDRKDGYTF
>.|TRBD1|16|TRBJ2-6|TRBV2
TGTGCCAGCAGCGCACAGGGGGCGGCTGGGGCCAACGTCCTGACTTTC
CASSAQGAAGANVLTF
>many|.|13|TRBJ2-7|TRBV2
TGTGCCAGCAGTGAACCCTACTCCTACGAGCAGTACTTC
CASSEPYSYEQYF
>few|TRBD2|18|TRBJ2-1|TRBV7-2
TGTGCCAGCAGCTTAGAAGGGACTAGCGGGAGATACTACAATGAGCAGTTCTTC
CASSLEGTSGRYYNEQFF
>.|TRBD1|17|TRBJ2-7|TRBV28
TGTGCCAGCAGTTTAGGGAGAGGATGGACAGGGCTCTACGAGCAGTACTTC
CASSLGRGWTGLYEQYF
>.|TRBD1|15|TRBJ2-1|TRBV9
TGTGCCAGCAGCGCCTCGGGACAGAGAGGCAATGAGCAGTTCTTC
CASSASGQRGNEQFF
>.|.|11|TRBJ2-7|TRBV28
TGTGCCAGCAGTTTAGGAGACGAGCAGTACTTC
CASSLGDEQYF
>.|TRBD2|15|TRBJ2-2|TRBV27
TGTGCCAGCAAGGGAACTAGCGGGTTCACCGGGGAGCTGTTTTTT
CASKGTSGFTGELFF
>once|TRBD2|14|TRBJ2-3|TRBV5-1
TGCGCCAGTGGGGGCGGGAGGACCACAGATACGCAGTATTTT
CASGGGRTTDTQYF
>few|.|13|TRBJ1-1|TRBV27
TGTGCCAGCAGTACCCCGCGAAACACTGAAGCTTTCTTT
CASSTPRNTEAFF
>.|TRBD1|17|TRBJ2-7|TRBV27
TGTGCCAGCAGTAGACCTCCGGGACAGGGTGTCCCCAACGAGCAGTACTTC
CASSRPPGQGVPNEQYF
>.|.|17|TRBJ2-1|TRBV7-9
TGTGCCAGCAGCTTAACAGGGGGTCTAGCGGACTACAATGAGCAGTTCTTC
CASSLTGGLADYNEQFF
>medium-sized|TRBD1|14|TRBJ1-1|TRBV2
TGTGCCAGCAGTACCGGGACAGGAGAAAATGAAGCTTTCTTT
CASSTGTGENEAFF